What follows are 23 T cell receptor beta chains derived from one specimen sequenced in a study of T-cell memory formation after mild COVID-19. Each CDR3 protein is one row after TCRdb ran MiXCR on the 5' RACE reads. The sample records 290,000 or so distinct CDR3 sequences, roughly a fifth being singletons. Sequencing was performed on PBMCs or a T cell subset sorted from them (not recorded which). The receptors here all came from a man younger than 35 who had mild COVID-19 (a few samples of this study predate the infection). Cell type and time point are not known.

At least ten counts were recorded for this clonotype. The CDR3, as DNA: TGTGCCAGCAGCCCCGGGAACTATGGCTACACCTTC. It translates to CASSPGNYGYTF. J is TRBJ1-2 and V is TRBV6-5; no definite D call. The V and J ends lost 6 bases and 2 bases respectively, with 7 bases between them. The CDR3 is 12 residues long. The germline V gene has CDR1 MNHEY and CDR2 SVGAGI.

V gene TRBV3-1 combines with J gene TRBJ2-3; TRBD2 might be the D (7 bases). V dropped 0 bases and J dropped 6 bases, with 22 bases sitting between them. The CDR3 totals 18 residues. Germline CDR1 reads LGHDT; CDR2 reads YNNKEL (reference sequence). CDR3 DNA: TGTGCCAGCAGCCAAGACGTTCCTAGCTGGGGGGGCAGGGATACGCAGTATTTT. Amino acid sequence: CASSQDVPSWGGRDTQYF.

The chain joins TRBV3-1 to TRBJ2-3; 8 nucleotides align to TRBD2. The CDR3 runs to 15 residues. V lost 2 bases to trimming and J lost 4 bases; unmatched junction nucleotides: 5. CDR1 and CDR2 from the germline V gene are LGHDT and YNNKEL (reference sequence). Here the CDR3 reads CASSQRAGGADTQYF. The DNA of the CDR3 is TGTGCCAGCAGCCAACGGGCGGGGGGAGCAGATACGCAGTATTTT.

V is TRBV12-3 or TRBV12-4 and J is TRBJ2-7; 7 bases are a match to TRBD1. CDR3 length equals 13 residues. V was pared by 5 bases and J by 3 bases, with 4 bases of the junction left unmatched. The DNA of the CDR3 is TGTGCCAGCAGTCGACAGGGTTTCTACGAGCAGTACTTC. Its protein is CASSRQGFYEQYF.

This clonotype has only a few counts. This chain links TRBV5-6 with TRBJ1-2; D is perhaps TRBD1 (5 bases). V lost 0 bases, J lost 8 bases, and 8 bases lay in between. There are 12 residues in the CDR3. Germline V gives CDR1 SGHDT, CDR2 YYEEEE. As DNA, the CDR3 is TGTGCCAGCAGCTTGGCCGAGGGGGGCTACACCTTC. It yields the protein CASSLAEGGYTF. The full variable domain, with the rest looked up from reference TRBV5-6 and TRBJ1-2, is DAGVTQSPTHLIKTRGQQVTLRCSPKSGHDTVSWYQQALGQGPQFIFQYYEEEERQRGNFPDRFSGHQFPNYSSELNVNALLLGDSALYLCASSLAEGGYTFGSGTRLTVV.

The rearrangement uses TRBV12-3 or TRBV12-4 and TRBJ1-2; D remains unclear. This CDR3 comprises 14 residues. V was shortened by 7 bases and J by 8 bases, with 20 bases between the two germline ends. The CDR3 reads CASTSWSLNGGYTF. The CDR3 DNA sequence: TGTGCCAGCACCTCCTGGAGCCTCAACGGAGGCTACACCTTC.

This clonotype was detected only a few times. The V call is TRBV29-1, the J call TRBJ1-1, with D hard to call. Looked up from germline, CDR1 is SQVTM and CDR2 is ANQGSEA. This CDR3 has 13 residues. Trimming shortened V by 4 bases and J by 1 base, and 10 bases separated the two germline ends. The CDR3 is CSVGGYRNTEAFF. In DNA, the CDR3 is TGCAGCGTTGGGGGTTATAGGAACACTGAAGCTTTCTTT.

This clonotype turned up a few times. This chain links TRBV19 with TRBJ1-5; D ambiguous. Germline V CDR1 and CDR2: LNHDA, SQIVND (reference sequence). The CDR3 covers 16 residues. Trimming took off 1 base at V and 4 bases at J, with 14 bases between the two ends. Written as DNA, the CDR3 is TGTGCCAGTAGTATAGCTCGCCGGCAACCGAATCAGCCCCAGCATTTT. It is translated as CASSIARRQPNQPQHF.

This clonotype was seen more than once but under ten times. V usage is TRBV12-3 or TRBV12-4 and J usage is TRBJ2-1; TRBD2 aligns across 9 bases. This CDR3 spans 17 amino acids. Unmatched junction bases numbered 17, after V lost 6 bases and J lost 8 bases. CDR3 in amino acids: CASRPGHRGGAYHEQFF. The CDR3, as DNA: TGTGCCAGCAGACCCGGCCATCGCGGGGGGGCATACCATGAGCAGTTCTTC.

The CDR3 bases are TGCAGCGTTGCTCCTCGACAAAGGGCGGACACTGAAGCTTTCTTT. It is translated as CSVAPRQRADTEAFF. V gene TRBV29-1 combines with J gene TRBJ1-1; D gene uncertain. Germline CDR1 and CDR2: SQVTM and ANQGSEA. The length of the CDR3 is 15 residues. Trimming took 4 bases from V and 3 from J, leaving 18 bases between them.

The genes are TRBV4-3 and TRBJ2-5, with D uncertain. The CDR3 is made up of 16 amino acids. Trimming stripped 3 bases from V and 7 bases from J, with 21 bases between. Germline CDR1 and CDR2: LGHNA and YSLEER. The CDR3 reads CASSQTDGGYSGTQYF. DNA of the CDR3: TGCGCCAGCAGCCAGACGGACGGCGGATACTCGGGGACCCAGTACTTC.

This clonotype appeared a few times. The V and J genes are TRBV7-2 and TRBJ2-2; D call uncertain. The germline V and J ends were trimmed by 5 bases and 4 bases, with 11 bases remaining between them. Per germline, CDR1 SGHTA and CDR2 FQGNSA. The CDR3 has 14 residues. The CDR3: CASSARPATGELFF. The DNA for the CDR3 is TGTGCCAGCAGCGCGCGTCCCGCCACCGGGGAGCTGTTTTTT.

The chain combines TRBV28 with TRBJ1-5; D might be TRBD1 (6 bases). The V end lost 6 bases, the J end lost 3 bases, and 15 bases lay between the germline ends. Germline values: CDR1 MDHEN, CDR2 SYDVKM. CDR3 size: 15 residues. CDR3 sequence reads: CASSDPGQPNQPQHF. In DNA, the CDR3 is TGTGCCAGCAGCGATCCGGGACAACCCAATCAGCCCCAGCATTTT.

This clonotype came up a few times. The V and J genes are TRBV4-2 and TRBJ2-7; maybe TRBD2 (5 bases). Trimming stripped 7 bases from V and 3 bases from J, with 7 bases between. CDR1 LGHNA and CDR2 YNFKEQ come from the germline V gene. CDR3 length: 11 residues. DNA for the CDR3: TGTGCCAGCACAGCGGACTACGAGCAGTACGTC. This gives the protein CASTADYEQYV.

The chain couples TRBV5-1 to TRBJ2-1, with D maybe TRBD1 (5 bases). Germline V gene sequence: CDR1 SGHRS, CDR2 YFSETQ. V was cut by 4 bases and J by 10 bases, with 9 bases left in between. This CDR3 contains 11 residues. The chain's CDR3 is CASSTREEQFF. In nucleotides, the CDR3 is TGCGCCAGCAGCACCAGGGAAGAGCAGTTCTTC.

In its sample, this clonotype was seen a few times. This rearrangement joins TRBV6-5 to TRBJ2-2; 9 bases map to TRBD1. V was pared by 7 bases and J by 6 bases, with 6 bases of the junction left unmatched. Germline CDR1 reads MNHEY; CDR2 reads SVGAGI. The length of the CDR3 is 14 residues. DNA for the CDR3: TGTGCCAGCACCAAGTGGACAGGGGCCGGGGAGCTGTTTTTT. Protein sequence: CASTKWTGAGELFF.

This clonotype was detected a few times. The chain links TRBV5-4 to TRBJ1-2; weak D call: TRBD1 (6 bases). This CDR3 has 13 residues. V lost 4 bases and J 4 bases, leaving 11 bases between the germline ends. Germline loops: CDR1 SGHNT, CDR2 YYREEE (reference sequence). The CDR3 DNA follows: TGTGCCAGCAGCGGGGGGCGCGTCTATGGCTACACCTTC. It specifies CASSGGRVYGYTF. The variable domain in full, with the rest retrieved from reference TRBV5-4 and TRBJ1-2, is ETGVTQSPTHLIKTRGQQVTLRCSSQSGHNTVSWYQQALGQGPQFIFQYYREEENGRGNFPPRFSGLQFPNYSSELNVNALELDDSALYLCASSGGRVYGYTFGSGTRLTVV.

This chain connects TRBV5-1 to TRBJ2-3; 16 bases are a match to TRBD2. The V gene end was trimmed by 3 bases and the J gene end by 1 base; junction bases not matched to a gene: 2. This CDR3 has 17 residues. Germline loops: CDR1 SGHRS, CDR2 YFSETQ. The CDR3 coding sequence is TGCGCCAGCAGCTCCGGGACTAGCGGGGGGGGCACAGATACGCAGTATTTT. This codes for CASSSGTSGGGTDTQYF.

In this sample, this clonotype turned up a few times. The chain employs TRBV19 and TRBJ1-1, with D maybe TRBD1 (5 bases). Germline loops: CDR1 LNHDA, CDR2 SQIVND (reference sequence). V lost 3 bases and J 7 bases, leaving 15 bases between the germline ends. This CDR3 comprises 14 residues. Here the CDR3 reads CASSIGSGRGEAFF. The DNA of the CDR3 is TGTGCCAGTAGTATTGGGTCGGGGCGCGGTGAAGCTTTCTTT.

Ten or more counts support this clonotype. The chain employs TRBV4-3 and TRBJ2-1, with TRBD2 matching 10 bases. In germline, CDR1 is LGHNA, CDR2 YSLEER. This CDR3 has 15 residues. The V segment lost 2 bases and the J segment 6 bases; nucleotides outside the gene matches: 4. DNA for the CDR3: TGCGCCAGCAGCCAACCTAGCGGGGGCCTCAATGAGCAGTTCTTC. Translation: CASSQPSGGLNEQFF.

This clonotype appeared a few times. The V call is TRBV29-1, the J call TRBJ2-2, with 10 bases lining up with TRBD1. The CDR3 covers 15 residues. Germline V gives CDR1 SQVTM, CDR2 ANQGSEA. The trim removed 6 bases at V and 6 bases at J, leaving 10 bases unmatched. The CDR3 DNA follows: TGCAGCGTGCGTCAAACCGGGACAGGGGCCGGGGAGCTGTTTTTT. This encodes CSVRQTGTGAGELFF.

This clonotype showed up many times. The J gene is TRBJ1-1, the V gene TRBV24-1; D gene unclear. The CDR3 extends over 10 amino acids. Trimming took off 7 bases at V and 7 bases at J, with 6 bases between the two ends. Germline V gene lookup returns CDR1 KGHDR and CDR2 SFDVKD. The CDR3 DNA is TGTGCCACCAGATTCGGTGAAGCTTTCTTT. Translating it yields CATRFGEAFF.

In its sample, this clonotype was seen a few times. This chain joins TRBV12-3 or TRBV12-4 and TRBJ2-1, with 9 bases identical to TRBD2. The V and J ends lost 6 bases and 2 bases, in that order; junction bases with no gene match: 5. The CDR3 is made up of 15 amino acids. The CDR3 protein is CASRYSGGAYNEQFF. The CDR3 DNA reads as TGTGCCAGCAGATATAGCGGGGGAGCCTACAATGAGCAGTTCTTC.